Sequencing of this T cell receptor beta chain was carried out in a study of blood T cell repertoires in COVID-19. As for the study in general: COVID-19 samples collected from the United States, Italy and Spain covered acute and convalescent phases. T cells, B-cell-depleted T cells, or PBMCs supplied cDNA or gDNA.

This table comes from immunoSEQ multiplex PCR, and its TCRdb copy is limited to in-frame clones, with some not included. The sample shows some 220,000 clones, roughly 88% of them seen only once. The germline V gene has CDR1 SGHRS and CDR2 YFSETQ. CDR3 length equals 13 residues. Trimming cost V 2 bases and J 5 bases, with 8 bases left between them. This chain connects TRBV5-1 to TRBJ1-5; D ambiguous. This receptor was obtained from a man aged 45-65 years with active or convalescent COVID-19. Sequencing used peripheral blood. CDR3 in DNA: TGCGCCAGCAGCTTCGAAACATATCAGCCCCAGCATTTT. This translates into CASSFETYQPQHF.